This T cell receptor beta chain derives from a study of T cells in Graves' hyperthyroidism and ophthalmopathy. This CDR3 contains 17 residues. Losses at the gene ends were 5 bases for V and 4 bases for J; bases not matched to a gene: 7. Germline CDR1 and CDR2: LGHNA and YSLEER. Remarks on this clonotype: What it recognizes is unknown.

Researchers took RNA transcripts and amplified the TCR beta CDR3 regions from them. The TCR CDR3 was amplified in a first-round RT-PCR using the HTBI primer set. MiXCR was run by TCRdb on the multiplex PCR reads, yielding one entry per CDR3 protein. The sample lists under 400,000 distinct CDR3 sequences; around 13% were seen once. Whole-study findings and limits: In blood, most of the thyroid clonotypes expanded above 0.001 were also present.

The study defined stable Graves' hyperthyroidism as no ophthalmopathy progression within 18 months. Used for diagnoses were clinical symptoms, serum thyroxine and TRAb, thyroid ultrasound and orbital computed tomography. Fresh peripheral blood, 10 ml, was the source of the PBMCs. Material for sequencing was blood. V and J are TRBV4-3 and TRBJ2-2; 13 nucleotides agree with TRBD2. This TCR was recovered from a woman between 18 and 29 years old with Graves' hyperthyroidism. DNA for the CDR3: TGCGCCAGCAGCAAGACTAGCGGGAGGCGAGTCACCGGGGAGCTGTTTTTT. This codes for CASSKTSGRRVTGELFF.